The clone carrying this T cell receptor beta chain is termed medium-sized. This sample was taken from a study of memory CD4+ T cells and cytomegalovirus serostatus. Study-wide background: This sample comes from healthy Belgian adults, about 10 CMV seropositive, 24 seronegative.

Libraries were prepared by immunoSEQ multiplex PCR; TCRdb keeps only in-frame clonotypes and omits some of them. The sample records tens of thousands of clones, less than 85% being singletons. Single viable CD3+CD4+CD8-CD45RO+ cells were sorted as the memory CD4+ T cells. Serostatus was set by detecting CMV pp150, pp28, p38, p52 IgG. This CDR3 spans 15 amino acids. CDR1 is SGHDT and CDR2 is YYEEEE in the germline V gene. The ends were cut back, 4 bases at V and 3 bases at J, with 15 bases in the middle. The sequence derives from an adult in good health and CMV-seronegative. V usage is TRBV5-6 and J usage is TRBJ2-3, with D perhaps given as TRBD1 or TRBD2 (5 bases each). Specimen: memory CD4+ T cells from blood. The CDR3, as DNA: TGTGCCAGCAGCGACGGGACGAAGGGAACAGATACGCAGTATTTT. Its translation is CASSDGTKGTDTQYF.